This TCR beta chain was recovered during a study of shared clonotypes between healthy human individuals. Overall study: Three CD4 naive, three CD4 memory, two CD8 naive and one CD8 memory plate were used per donor.

Study results and limitations: What limited the represented genetic and exposure-history diversity was the small number of donors.

The trim removed 4 bases at V and 5 bases at J, leaving 8 bases unmatched. Germline V lookup: CDR1 SGHRS, CDR2 YFSETQ. The CDR3 runs 17 residues. With CCR7-negative CD45RA+ TemRA cells, CD45RO+ cells were combined in CD8 memory. Repertoires were generated with immunoSEQ multiplex PCR, while TCRdb's copy carries only in-frame clones and drops some. Here the sample spans roughly 410,000 clones, just over 95% being singletons. Comments on this clone: Its antigen remains unknown.

Sample: memory CD8+ T cells sorted from blood. Sample subset: CD45RO+ cells pooled with CCR7-negative TemRA cells. The receptor was isolated from a man aged 25 to 40 in good health. This rearrangement joins TRBV5-1 to TRBJ2-2; 13 bases align to TRBD2. The CDR3 DNA sequence: TGCGCCAGCAGCCTCGGACTAGCGGGAGTAGGTACCGGGGAGCTGTTTTTT. Translated, it gives CASSLGLAGVGTGELFF.